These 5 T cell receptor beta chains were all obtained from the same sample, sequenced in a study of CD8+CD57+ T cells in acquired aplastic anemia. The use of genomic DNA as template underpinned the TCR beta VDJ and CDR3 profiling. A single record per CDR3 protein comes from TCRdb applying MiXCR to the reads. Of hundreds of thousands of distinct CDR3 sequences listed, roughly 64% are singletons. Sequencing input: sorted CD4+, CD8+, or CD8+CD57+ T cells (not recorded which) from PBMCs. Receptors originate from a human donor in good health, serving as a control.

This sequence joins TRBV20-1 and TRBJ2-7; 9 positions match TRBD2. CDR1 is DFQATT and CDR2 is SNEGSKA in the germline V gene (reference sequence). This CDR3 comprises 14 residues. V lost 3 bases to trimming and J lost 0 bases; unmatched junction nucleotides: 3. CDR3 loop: CSARRLADSYEQYF. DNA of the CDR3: TGCAGTGCTAGGCGACTAGCGGACTCCTACGAGCAGTACTTC.

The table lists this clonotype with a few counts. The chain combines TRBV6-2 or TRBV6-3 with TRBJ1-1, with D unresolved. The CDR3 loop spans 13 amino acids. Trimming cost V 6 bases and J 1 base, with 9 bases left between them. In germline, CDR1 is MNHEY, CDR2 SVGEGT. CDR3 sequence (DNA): TGTGCCAGCAGATCAGCTTCGAACACTGAAGCTTTCTTT. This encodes CASRSASNTEAFF.

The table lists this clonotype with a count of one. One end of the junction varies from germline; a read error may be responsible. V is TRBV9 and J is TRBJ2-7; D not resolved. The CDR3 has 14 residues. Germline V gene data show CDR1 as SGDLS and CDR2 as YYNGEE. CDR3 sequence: CTSSPSAGVYEQYF. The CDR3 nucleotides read TGTACCAGCAGCCCCTCGGCAGGAGTCTACGAGCAGTACTTC.

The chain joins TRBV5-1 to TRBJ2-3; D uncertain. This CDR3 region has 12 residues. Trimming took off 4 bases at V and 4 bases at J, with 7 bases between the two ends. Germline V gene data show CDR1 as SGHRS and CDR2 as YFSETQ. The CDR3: CASSAEADTQYF. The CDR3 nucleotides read TGCGCCAGCAGCGCCGAGGCAGATACGCAGTATTTT.

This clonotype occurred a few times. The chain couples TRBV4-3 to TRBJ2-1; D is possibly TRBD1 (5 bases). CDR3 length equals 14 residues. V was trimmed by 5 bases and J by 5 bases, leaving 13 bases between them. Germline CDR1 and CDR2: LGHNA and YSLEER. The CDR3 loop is CASSMYQGNNEQFF. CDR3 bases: TGCGCCAGCAGCATGTATCAGGGAAACAATGAGCAGTTCTTC.